The clone carrying this T cell receptor beta chain was observed a few times. Its specificity is not known. TCRdb independently ran MiXCR on the 5' RACE reads; one entry per CDR3 protein. The sample has around 250,000 distinct CDR3 sequences, 5.5% to 7% seen once. The V end lost 3 bases, the J end lost 14 bases, and 14 bases lay between the germline ends. The CDR3 runs to 13 residues. Germline V CDR1 and CDR2: LGHDT, YNNKEL (reference sequence). The data were taken from a study of identical twins. Study-wide points: Models came in too low on out-of-frame TCR alpha sharing in monozygotic twins.

This sample also appeared in a second study, on yellow fever vaccine responses in identical twins.

Sequencing was performed on memory (CD45RO+) T cells sorted from blood. V is TRBV3-1 and J is TRBJ1-6; perhaps TRBD1 as D (5 bases). This TCR derives from a young woman in good health. The CDR3 nucleotides read TGTGCCAGCAGCCAGGCGGAGAGAGGGGCCCTCCACTTT. It encodes CASSQAERGALHF.